The 21 T cell receptor beta chains given below trace back to one sample, sequenced in a study of technical replicates of blood from a handful of donors. The method was immunoSEQ multiplex PCR; TCRdb's version includes in-frame clones alone and lacks a portion of them. This sample has tens of thousands of clones, with 95% to 98% found just once. Sequencing input: T cells isolated from PBMCs. The receptor source for this set is a human donor in good health.

This chain joins TRBV7-9 and TRBJ1-2; a possible D gene is TRBD1 (5 bases). CDR1 is SEHNR, CDR2 FQNEAQ, per germline (reference sequence). This CDR3 has 14 amino acids. Trimming removed 0 bases at V and 7 bases at J, with 12 bases between. For the CDR3, the DNA is TGTGCCAGCAGCTTAGCGCAGGGAAGAAGTGGCTACACCTTC. As protein: CASSLAQGRSGYTF.

The V and J genes are TRBV25-1 and TRBJ2-7, with TRBD1 matching 7 bases. This CDR3 comprises 12 residues. From germline, CDR1 is MGHDK and CDR2 SYGVNS. V lost 9 bases, J lost 3 bases, and 5 bases stayed unmatched. CDR3 region: CASATGSYEQYF. DNA for the CDR3: TGTGCCAGTGCGACAGGGAGCTACGAGCAGTACTTC.

This chain joins TRBV5-6 and TRBJ2-7; possible D gene TRBD2, 5 bases. Trimming removed 1 base at V and 1 base at J, with 9 bases between. Germline V CDR1 and CDR2: SGHDT, YYEEEE. This CDR3 contains 14 residues. This chain's CDR3 is CASSLWTYSYEQYF. The CDR3 DNA follows: TGTGCCAGCAGCTTGTGGACTTATTCCTACGAGCAGTACTTC. The entire variable domain, with the rest obtained from reference TRBV5-6 and TRBJ2-7, is as follows: DAGVTQSPTHLIKTRGQQVTLRCSPKSGHDTVSWYQQALGQGPQFIFQYYEEEERQRGNFPDRFSGHQFPNYSSELNVNALLLGDSALYLCASSLWTYSYEQYFGPGTRLTVT.

The count of this clone is one. The chain combines TRBV4-3 with TRBJ1-1; 8 nucleotides match TRBD1. This CDR3 comprises 17 residues. Germline V CDR1 and CDR2: LGHNA, YSLEER. The ends lost 1 base at V and 1 base at J; junction bases unmatched: 8. CDR3 coding DNA: TGCGCCAGCAGCCAAGTCAGGGGGCGACTAGCGAACACTGAAGCTTTCTTT. Translation gives CASSQVRGRLANTEAFF.

V and J are TRBV6-5 and TRBJ1-5, with 9 bases that match TRBD1. J gave up 4 bases and V 5 bases, and 6 bases lay outside the gene matches. The CDR3 is 15 amino acids. Germline V gene data show CDR1 as MNHEY and CDR2 as SVGAGI. CDR3 DNA sequence: TGTGCCAGCAGTCCTACAGGGGGCCTAAATCAGCCCCAGCATTTT. Translating it yields CASSPTGGLNQPQHF.

The rearrangement uses TRBV11-2 and TRBJ1-1, with D maybe TRBD1 (6 bases). The CDR3 runs 14 residues. Trimming pared 4 bases from V and 5 bases from J, leaving 14 bases between. The germline V gene has CDR1 SGHAT and CDR2 FQNNGV. Here the CDR3 DNA reads TGTGCCAGCAGCTCACCGGGACAAGTTACTGAAGCTTTCTTT. Translated, it gives CASSSPGQVTEAFF.

The chain joins TRBV7-7 to TRBJ2-1; 10 bases are a match to TRBD2. The CDR3 totals 14 residues. V trimming: 5 bases; J trimming: 8 bases; junction bases outside the gene matches: 6. Germline values: CDR1 SSHAT, CDR2 FNYEAQ (reference sequence). The CDR3, as DNA: TGTGCCAGCAGCCTCCGACTAGCGGGTTATGAGCAGTTCTTC. Protein: CASSLRLAGYEQFF.

The gene calls are TRBV7-9 and TRBJ1-1; 9 nucleotides agree with TRBD1. V shed 5 bases and J 4 bases; nucleotides not matched to a gene: 5. CDR3 length: 14 residues. The germline CDR1 and CDR2 sequences are SEHNR and FQNEAQ (reference sequence). The CDR3 region has the DNA TGTGCCAGCAGCCCGGTGACAGGGGGCACTGAAGCTTTCTTT. Translating gives CASSPVTGGTEAFF.

The chain employs TRBV29-1 and TRBJ2-1; tentatively, D is TRBD2 (5 bases). In germline, CDR1 is SQVTM, CDR2 ANQGSEA. CDR3 length equals 12 residues. Trimming took 5 bases from V and 4 from J, leaving 9 bases between them. CDR3 coding DNA: TGCAGCGTTTCACTAGATTACAATGAGCAGTTCTTC. Translating it yields CSVSLDYNEQFF.

The gene calls are TRBV7-2 and TRBJ2-2; 11 bases map to TRBD2. The CDR3 runs to 14 residues. Germline CDR1 is SGHTA and CDR2 is FQGNSA. The V and J ends lost 11 bases and 3 bases, in that order; junction bases with no gene match: 5. Here the CDR3 reads CASSGRPYTGELFF. CDR3 DNA: TGTGCCTCTAGCGGGAGGCCTTACACCGGGGAGCTGTTTTTT.

This chain connects TRBV4-1 to TRBJ2-1; TRBD1 is a possible D gene (5 bases). The CDR3 is 15 amino acids. The germline gives CDR1 MGHRA, CDR2 YSYEKL. V was pared by 2 bases and J by 4 bases, with 12 bases between. The CDR3 DNA reads TGCGCCAGCAGCCAAAAATTGACAGATTACAATGAGCAGTTCTTC. It is translated as CASSQKLTDYNEQFF.

The chain has TRBV4-1 and TRBJ2-7; 15 positions match TRBD2. CDR3 length: 15 residues. Per the germline V gene, CDR1 is MGHRA and CDR2 is YSYEKL. J gave up 4 bases and V 3 bases, and 1 base lay outside the gene matches. The CDR3 is CASSHGTSGRYEQYF. The CDR3, as DNA: TGCGCCAGCAGCCACGGGACTAGCGGGAGGTACGAGCAGTACTTC.

The rearrangement links TRBV4-1 to TRBJ2-1; 9 bases are a match to TRBD2. In germline, CDR1 is MGHRA, CDR2 YSYEKL. Trimming removed 2 bases from V and 6 bases from J; junction bases left unmatched: 11. This CDR3 has 17 amino acids. The CDR3 loop is CASSQLGIGTSLNEQFF. The DNA of the CDR3 is TGCGCCAGCAGCCAATTGGGAATAGGGACTAGCCTCAATGAGCAGTTCTTC.

J is TRBJ1-1 and V is TRBV5-1, with D hard to call. The V gene's germline CDR1 is SGHRS and CDR2 YFSETQ. V was trimmed by 0 bases and J by 3 bases, leaving 12 bases between them. The CDR3 has 15 amino acids. CDR3 nucleotides: TGCGCCAGCAGCTTGGGAGGAGCCTCAGACACTGAAGCTTTCTTT. Protein sequence: CASSLGGASDTEAFF. The full variable domain, with the rest looked up from reference TRBV5-1 and TRBJ1-1, is KAGVTQTPRYLIKTRGQQVTLSCSPISGHRSVSWYQQTPGQGLQFLFEYFSETQRNKGNFPGRFSGRQFSNSRSEMNVSTLELGDSALYLCASSLGGASDTEAFFGQGTRLTVV.

The table lists this clone with a count of one. V is TRBV5-6 and J is TRBJ2-1, with a weak D call TRBD1 (6 bases). This CDR3 has 14 amino acids. Trimming took 4 bases from V and 3 from J, leaving 11 bases between them. Germline V gives CDR1 SGHDT, CDR2 YYEEEE. For the CDR3, the DNA is TGTGCCAGCAGCCTCGGACAGTTCTACAATGAGCAGTTCTTC. This codes for CASSLGQFYNEQFF.

This clone came up once. The chain joins TRBV28 to TRBJ1-3, with a possible D match to TRBD1 (5 bases). There are 15 residues in the CDR3. V lost 5 bases to trimming and J lost 0 bases, with 11 bases between them. The germline V gene encodes CDR1 MDHEN and CDR2 SYDVKM. The CDR3 spells CASSRDRLSGNTIYF. The CDR3 DNA is TGTGCCAGCAGTCGAGACAGACTCTCTGGAAACACCATATATTTT.

The sample holds one count of this clone. The rearrangement uses TRBV11-2 and TRBJ2-7; unclear D gene. The CDR3 length is 13 residues. Trimming removed 1 base at V and 2 bases at J, with 6 bases between. Germline values: CDR1 SGHAT, CDR2 FQNNGV. This CDR3 reads CASSLGRTYEQYF. As DNA, the CDR3 is TGTGCCAGCAGCTTAGGGCGGACCTACGAGCAGTACTTC.

This clone was recorded a few times. The chain combines TRBV9 with TRBJ2-2, with 10 bases matching TRBD2. Germline V gene data show CDR1 as SGDLS and CDR2 as YYNGEE. The CDR3 has 18 residues. Trimming took 0 bases from V and 4 from J; bases not matched to a gene: 9. The CDR3: CASSVVEREGPGTGELFF. CDR3 DNA sequence: TGTGCCAGCAGCGTAGTAGAGCGGGAGGGCCCGGGCACCGGGGAGCTGTTTTTT.

The chain carries TRBV27 and TRBJ2-1; the match to TRBD2 covers 8 bases. The CDR3 sequence is 15 residues long. Trimming removed 2 bases from V and 6 bases from J; junction bases left unmatched: 6. Germline V gives CDR1 MNHEY, CDR2 SMNVEV (reference sequence). Here the CDR3 DNA reads TGTGCCAGCAGTTTAACCCAGCGGGAGTTCAATGAGCAGTTCTTC. Translated, it gives CASSLTQREFNEQFF.

J is TRBJ1-2 and V is TRBV5-6, with D possibly matching TRBD1 (5 bases). The CDR3 totals 14 residues. From germline, CDR1 is SGHDT and CDR2 YYEEEE. V dropped 5 bases and J dropped 4 bases, with 15 bases sitting between them. This CDR3 is CASSFRGRLYGYTF. The CDR3 region has the DNA TGTGCCAGCAGTTTTAGGGGCCGCCTCTATGGCTACACCTTC.

The chain links TRBV5-1 to TRBJ2-7; possible D gene TRBD1, 6 bases. This CDR3 region has 14 residues. The germline V gene encodes CDR1 SGHRS and CDR2 YFSETQ. Trimming pared 4 bases from V and 2 bases from J, leaving 13 bases between. CDR3 in amino acids: CASSDTGTPYEQYF. The CDR3, as DNA: TGCGCCAGCAGCGACACCGGGACACCCTACGAGCAGTACTTC.